This is a list of T cell receptor beta chains from one sample in a study of cytomegalovirus exposure and HLA in healthy donors. TCRdb's table, derived via immunoSEQ multiplex PCR, lists solely in-frame clones and lacks some. The sample contains a few hundred thousand clones, about 74% of which appear only once. Sequencing used PBMCs. The receptors stem from a woman under 40 in good health and CMV-seronegative. Each CDR3 is given with its conserved first and last residue. D genes are given only for firm matches. Size values are once, few and many counts, or a class for expanded clones, and some rows have none.

v_call: TRBV5-6; j_call: TRBJ2-7; cdr3_length: 14; clone_size: -; d_call: -; cdr3_aa: CASSLVQGTYEQYF; cdr3_nt: TGTGCCAGCAGCTTGGTGCAGGGTACCTACGAGCAGTACTTC
v_call: TRBV6-5; j_call: TRBJ1-5; cdr3_length: 13; clone_size: -; d_call: TRBD1; cdr3_aa: CASSTGGGQPQHF; cdr3_nt: TGTGCCAGCAGTACAGGGGGCGGTCAGCCCCAGCATTTT
v_call: TRBV25-1; j_call: TRBJ1-2; cdr3_length: 14; clone_size: -; d_call: -; cdr3_aa: CASSEGRVRYGYTF; cdr3_nt: TGTGCCAGCAGTGAAGGGCGCGTTCGATATGGCTACACCTTC
v_call: TRBV7-7; j_call: TRBJ2-2; cdr3_length: 16; clone_size: -; d_call: TRBD2; cdr3_aa: CASSSTSGSDTGELFF; cdr3_nt: TGTGCTAGCAGCTCAACTAGCGGGAGCGACACCGGGGAGCTGTTTTTT
v_call: TRBV7-3; j_call: TRBJ2-2; cdr3_length: 16; clone_size: -; d_call: TRBD2; cdr3_aa: CASSPQPGGRSGELFF; cdr3_nt: TGTGCCAGCAGCCCCCAGCCGGGCGGGAGGTCCGGGGAGCTGTTTTTT
v_call: TRBV5-1; j_call: TRBJ2-2; cdr3_length: 13; clone_size: -; d_call: -; cdr3_aa: CASSRAGPGELFF; cdr3_nt: TGCGCCAGCAGCCGAGCGGGCCCCGGGGAGCTGTTTTTT
v_call: TRBV30; j_call: TRBJ2-2; cdr3_length: 12; clone_size: -; d_call: -; cdr3_aa: CAWNMNTGELFF; cdr3_nt: TGTGCCTGGAATATGAACACCGGGGAGCTGTTTTTT
v_call: TRBV29-1; j_call: TRBJ2-1; cdr3_length: 13; clone_size: -; d_call: -; cdr3_aa: CSVEGQGNNEQFF; cdr3_nt: TGCAGCGTTGAGGGTCAGGGAAACAATGAGCAGTTCTTC
v_call: TRBV19; j_call: TRBJ1-3; cdr3_length: 15; clone_size: -; d_call: -; cdr3_aa: CASTPQFGAGNTIYF; cdr3_nt: TGTGCCAGTACCCCTCAGTTCGGGGCTGGAAACACCATATATTTT
v_call: TRBV30; j_call: TRBJ2-2; cdr3_length: 12; clone_size: once; d_call: -; cdr3_aa: CAWSIRSGELFF; cdr3_nt: TGTGCCTGGAGTATTCGGTCCGGGGAGCTGTTTTTT
v_call: TRBV6-6; j_call: TRBJ1-1; cdr3_length: 14; clone_size: -; d_call: TRBD1; cdr3_aa: CASSWGQGNTEAFF; cdr3_nt: TGTGCCAGCAGTTGGGGACAGGGGAACACTGAAGCTTTCTTT
v_call: TRBV6-1; j_call: TRBJ1-5; cdr3_length: 13; clone_size: -; d_call: TRBD1; cdr3_aa: CASSGDRDRPQHF; cdr3_nt: TGTGCCAGCAGTGGGGACAGGGATCGGCCCCAGCATTTT
v_call: TRBV2; j_call: TRBJ2-7; cdr3_length: 14; clone_size: -; d_call: -; cdr3_aa: CASSEAGSSYEQYF; cdr3_nt: TGTGCCAGCAGTGAAGCAGGGAGTTCCTACGAGCAGTACTTC
v_call: TRBV7-9; j_call: TRBJ2-7; cdr3_length: 13; clone_size: once; d_call: TRBD1; cdr3_aa: CASSFGTEYEQYF; cdr3_nt: TGTGCCAGCAGCTTCGGGACAGAGTACGAGCAGTACTTC
v_call: TRBV10-3; j_call: TRBJ1-1; cdr3_length: 13; clone_size: -; d_call: -; cdr3_aa: CAINQGRDTEAFF; cdr3_nt: TGTGCCATCAACCAGGGTAGGGACACTGAAGCTTTCTTT
v_call: TRBV5-1; j_call: TRBJ2-7; cdr3_length: 15; clone_size: -; d_call: TRBD1; cdr3_aa: CASSLEYRGMDEQYF; cdr3_nt: TGCGCCAGCAGCTTGGAGTACAGGGGCATGGACGAGCAGTACTTC
v_call: TRBV4-2; j_call: TRBJ2-1; cdr3_length: 16; clone_size: few; d_call: -; cdr3_aa: CASSQVAGDSSYEQFF; cdr3_nt: TGTGCCAGCAGCCAAGTGGCAGGAGACAGCTCCTACGAGCAGTTCTTC
v_call: TRBV10-2; j_call: TRBJ1-3; cdr3_length: 16; clone_size: -; d_call: -; cdr3_aa: CASSESAVVSGNTIYF; cdr3_nt: TGCGCCAGCAGTGAGTCCGCAGTCGTCTCTGGAAACACCATATATTTT
v_call: TRBV6-6; j_call: TRBJ2-3; cdr3_length: 14; clone_size: -; d_call: -; cdr3_aa: CASSYSTPGDTQYF; cdr3_nt: TGTGCCAGCAGTTACTCGACCCCGGGTGATACGCAGTATTTT
v_call: TRBV29-1; j_call: TRBJ2-1; cdr3_length: 16; clone_size: -; d_call: -; cdr3_aa: CSVGLATLGVYNEQFF; cdr3_nt: TGCAGCGTTGGGCTAGCGACCCTAGGAGTTTACAATGAGCAGTTCTTC
v_call: TRBV6-5; j_call: TRBJ2-6; cdr3_length: 15; clone_size: -; d_call: -; cdr3_aa: CASSSRDSGANVLTF; cdr3_nt: TGTGCCAGCAGTTCCAGGGATTCTGGGGCCAACGTCCTGACTTTC
v_call: TRBV18; j_call: TRBJ2-7; cdr3_length: 15; clone_size: -; d_call: -; cdr3_aa: CASSPPIGVSGVQYF; cdr3_nt: TGTGCCAGCTCACCACCGATCGGGGTGAGTGGTGTGCAGTACTTC
v_call: TRBV6-5; j_call: TRBJ2-1; cdr3_length: 12; clone_size: -; d_call: -; cdr3_aa: CASSEVVDEQFF; cdr3_nt: TGTGCCAGCAGTGAAGTAGTCGATGAGCAGTTCTTC
v_call: TRBV27; j_call: TRBJ2-7; cdr3_length: 15; clone_size: -; d_call: TRBD1; cdr3_aa: CASSQGQAASYEQYF; cdr3_nt: TGTGCCAGCAGTCAGGGACAGGCTGCCTCCTACGAGCAGTACTTC
v_call: TRBV27; j_call: TRBJ2-7; cdr3_length: 13; clone_size: -; d_call: -; cdr3_aa: CASSLNRAREQYF; cdr3_nt: TGTGCCAGCAGTTTAAACAGGGCGAGGGAGCAGTACTTC
v_call: TRBV4-1; j_call: TRBJ2-7; cdr3_length: 15; clone_size: -; d_call: TRBD1; cdr3_aa: CASSPERGPPYEQYF; cdr3_nt: TGCGCCAGCAGCCCAGAAAGGGGGCCCCCCTACGAGCAGTACTTC
v_call: TRBV15; j_call: TRBJ1-4; cdr3_length: 12; clone_size: many; d_call: -; cdr3_aa: CATSKTGEKLFF; cdr3_nt: TGTGCCACCAGCAAAACAGGGGAAAAACTGTTTTTT
v_call: TRBV2; j_call: TRBJ1-1; cdr3_length: 14; clone_size: -; d_call: -; cdr3_aa: CASSVNSLNTEAFF; cdr3_nt: TGTGCCAGCAGTGTCAACAGTTTGAACACTGAAGCTTTCTTT
v_call: TRBV13; j_call: TRBJ2-7; cdr3_length: 17; clone_size: few; d_call: TRBD1; cdr3_aa: CASSLGLGDREGYEQYF; cdr3_nt: TGTGCCAGCAGCTTAGGCCTCGGGGACAGGGAAGGGTACGAGCAGTACTTC
v_call: TRBV18; j_call: TRBJ2-3; cdr3_length: 16; clone_size: -; d_call: TRBD2; cdr3_aa: CASSPLAGGQTDTQYF; cdr3_nt: TGTGCCAGCTCTCCATTAGCGGGGGGCCAAACAGATACGCAGTATTTT
v_call: TRBV4-2; j_call: TRBJ2-7; cdr3_length: 14; clone_size: -; d_call: -; cdr3_aa: CASSLRGISYEQYF; cdr3_nt: TGTGCCAGCAGCTTACGGGGGATAAGCTACGAGCAGTACTTC
v_call: TRBV30; j_call: TRBJ2-1; cdr3_length: 14; clone_size: -; d_call: TRBD1; cdr3_aa: CAWSLTGLYNEQFF; cdr3_nt: TGTGCCTGGAGTTTGACAGGGTTGTACAATGAGCAGTTCTTC
v_call: TRBV6-5; j_call: TRBJ2-7; cdr3_length: 14; clone_size: -; d_call: -; cdr3_aa: CASSYSGASYEQYF; cdr3_nt: TGTGCCAGCAGTTACTCGGGCGCTTCCTACGAGCAGTACTTC
v_call: TRBV5-6; j_call: TRBJ2-1; cdr3_length: 19; clone_size: -; d_call: TRBD2; cdr3_aa: CASSLLGLAGGQSYNEQFF; cdr3_nt: TGTGCCAGCAGTTTGCTGGGACTAGCGGGGGGGCAGTCCTACAATGAGCAGTTCTTC
v_call: TRBV10-1; j_call: TRBJ2-3; cdr3_length: 14; clone_size: -; d_call: -; cdr3_aa: CASSASQGTDTQYF; cdr3_nt: TGCGCCAGCAGTGCGTCCCAGGGAACAGATACGCAGTATTTT